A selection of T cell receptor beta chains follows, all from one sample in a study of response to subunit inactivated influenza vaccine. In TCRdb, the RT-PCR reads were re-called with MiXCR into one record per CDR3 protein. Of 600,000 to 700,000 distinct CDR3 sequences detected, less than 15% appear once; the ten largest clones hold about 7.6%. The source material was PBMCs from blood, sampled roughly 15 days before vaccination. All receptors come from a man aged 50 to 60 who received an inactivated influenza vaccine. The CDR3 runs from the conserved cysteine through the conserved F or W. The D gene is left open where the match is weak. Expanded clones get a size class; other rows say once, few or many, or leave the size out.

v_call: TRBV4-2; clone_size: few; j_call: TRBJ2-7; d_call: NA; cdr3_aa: CASSQGSAAYEQYF; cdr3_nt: TGTGCCAGCAGCCAAGGTTCGGCCGCCTACGAGCAGTACTTC
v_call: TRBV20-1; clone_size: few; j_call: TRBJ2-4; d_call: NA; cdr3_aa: CSASGGRLLQYF; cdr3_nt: TGCAGTGCTAGTGGGGGCAGGCTCCTTCAGTACTTC
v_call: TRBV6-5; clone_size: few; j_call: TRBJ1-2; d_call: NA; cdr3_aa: CASSYRDGFYGYTF; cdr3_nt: TGTGCCAGCAGTTATCGGGACGGCTTCTATGGCTACACCTTC
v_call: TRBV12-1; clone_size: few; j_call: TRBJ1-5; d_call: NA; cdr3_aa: CASSSWRDHSNQPQHF; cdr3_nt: TGTGCCAGCAGCTCGTGGAGGGACCATAGCAATCAGCCCCAGCATTTT
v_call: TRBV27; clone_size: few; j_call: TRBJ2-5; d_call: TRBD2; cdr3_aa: CASSLRWGGQETQYF; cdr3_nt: TGTGCCAGCAGTTTACGTTGGGGGGGCCAAGAGACCCAGTACTTC
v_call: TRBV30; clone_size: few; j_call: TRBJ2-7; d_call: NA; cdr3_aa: CAWSRRRTYEQYF; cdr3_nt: TGTGCCTGGAGTCGTCGGCGGACCTACGAGCAGTACTTC
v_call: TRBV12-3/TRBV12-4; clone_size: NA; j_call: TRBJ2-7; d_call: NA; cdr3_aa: CASGPGGDPYF; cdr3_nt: TGTGCCAGCGGTCCCGGCGGGGACCCTTACTTC
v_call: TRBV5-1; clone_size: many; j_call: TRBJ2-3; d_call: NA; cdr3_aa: CASSEGRLTDTQYF; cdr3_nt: TGCGCCAGCAGCGAAGGACGGTTGACAGATACGCAGTATTTT
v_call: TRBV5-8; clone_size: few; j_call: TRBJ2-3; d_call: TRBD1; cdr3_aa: CASSPGRQGMDTQYF; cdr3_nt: TGTGCCAGCAGCCCAGGACGACAGGGGATGGATACGCAGTATTTT
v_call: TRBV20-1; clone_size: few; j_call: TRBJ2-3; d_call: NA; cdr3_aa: CGRRVGSIDTQYF; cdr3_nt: TGCGGACGTCGTGTGGGAAGCATTGATACGCAGTATTTT
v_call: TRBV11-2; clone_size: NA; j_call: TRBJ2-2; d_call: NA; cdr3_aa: CASRKIGAGELFF; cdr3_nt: TGTGCCAGCAGAAAAATAGGGGCCGGGGAGCTGTTTTTT
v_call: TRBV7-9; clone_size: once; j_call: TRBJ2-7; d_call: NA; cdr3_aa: CASSPHSEAEQYF; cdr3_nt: TGTGCCAGCAGCCCCCATAGTGAAGCCGAGCAGTACTTC
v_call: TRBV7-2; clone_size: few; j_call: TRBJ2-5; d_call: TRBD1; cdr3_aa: CASSFRDRRETQYF; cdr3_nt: TGTGCCAGCAGCTTCCGGGACAGGAGGGAGACCCAGTACTTC
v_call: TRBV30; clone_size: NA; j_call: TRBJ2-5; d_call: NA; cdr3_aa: CAWSPLSWFQETQYF; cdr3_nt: TGTGCCTGGAGTCCCCTAAGCTGGTTCCAAGAGACCCAGTACTTC
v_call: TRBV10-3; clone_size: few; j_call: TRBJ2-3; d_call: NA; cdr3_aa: CAISESTRHTQYF; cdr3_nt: TGTGCCATCAGTGAGTCGACTAGGCATACGCAGTATTTT
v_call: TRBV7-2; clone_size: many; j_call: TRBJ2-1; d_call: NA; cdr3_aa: CASSLQQYNEQFF; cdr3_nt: TGTGCCAGCAGCTTACAACAGTACAATGAGCAGTTCTTC
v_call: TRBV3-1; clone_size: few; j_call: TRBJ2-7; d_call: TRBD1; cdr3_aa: CASRGQGISYEQYF; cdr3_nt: TGTGCCAGCAGGGGACAGGGGATTTCCTACGAGCAGTACTTC
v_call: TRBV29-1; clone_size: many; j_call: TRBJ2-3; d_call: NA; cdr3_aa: CSVGETESTDTQYF; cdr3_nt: TGCAGCGTTGGGGAGACAGAAAGCACAGATACGCAGTATTTT
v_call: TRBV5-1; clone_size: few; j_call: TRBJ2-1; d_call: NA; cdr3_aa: CASSFTTDSNEQFF; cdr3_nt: TGCGCCAGCAGCTTTACTACGGACAGCAATGAGCAGTTCTTC
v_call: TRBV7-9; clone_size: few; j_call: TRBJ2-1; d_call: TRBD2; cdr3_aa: CASSQLAGVWNEQFF; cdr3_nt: TGTGCCAGCAGCCAACTAGCGGGAGTGTGGAATGAGCAGTTCTTC
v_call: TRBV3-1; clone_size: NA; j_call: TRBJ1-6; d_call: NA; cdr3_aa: CASRHRVDNSPLHF; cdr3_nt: TGTGCCAGCAGGCACAGGGTAGATAATTCACCCCTCCACTTT
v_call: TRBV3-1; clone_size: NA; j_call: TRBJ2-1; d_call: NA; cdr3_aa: CASSQSRAKQFF; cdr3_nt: TGTGCCAGCAGCCAATCGCGGGCGAAGCAGTTCTTC
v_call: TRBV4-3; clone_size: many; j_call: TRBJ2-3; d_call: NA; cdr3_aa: CASSRLEGGEKGDTQYF; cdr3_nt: TGCGCCAGCAGCCGCCTTGAGGGGGGAGAAAAGGGAGATACGCAGTATTTT
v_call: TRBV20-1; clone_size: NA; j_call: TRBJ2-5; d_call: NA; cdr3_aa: CSAYLAMETQYF; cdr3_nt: TGCAGTGCTTACCTAGCGATGGAGACCCAGTACTTC
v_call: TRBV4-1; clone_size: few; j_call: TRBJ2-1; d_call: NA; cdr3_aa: CASSQGTGEYNEQFF; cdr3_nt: TGCGCCAGCAGCCAAGGCACAGGAGAATACAATGAGCAGTTCTTC
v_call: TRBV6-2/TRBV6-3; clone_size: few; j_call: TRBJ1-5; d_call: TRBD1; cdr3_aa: CASRLQGIEPQHF; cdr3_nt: TGTGCCAGCAGACTACAGGGGATAGAGCCCCAGCATTTT
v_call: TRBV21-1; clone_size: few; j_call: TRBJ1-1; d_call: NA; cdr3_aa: CASSKAGGMNTEAFF; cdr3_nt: TGTGCCAGCAGCAAAGCGGGCGGTATGAACACTGAAGCTTTCTTT
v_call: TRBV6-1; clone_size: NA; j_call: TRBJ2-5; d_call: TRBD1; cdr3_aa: CASTQGTAQETQYF; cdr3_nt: TGTGCCAGCACTCAAGGGACAGCGCAAGAGACCCAGTACTTC
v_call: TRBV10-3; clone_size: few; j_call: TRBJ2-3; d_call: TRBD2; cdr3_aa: CAIRGGLAGVTDTQYF; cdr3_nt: TGTGCCATCAGGGGTGGACTAGCGGGAGTGACAGATACGCAGTATTTT
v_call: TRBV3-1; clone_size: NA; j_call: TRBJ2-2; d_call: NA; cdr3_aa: CASSQDFWDTGELFF; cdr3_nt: TGTGCCAGCAGCCAAGATTTTTGGGACACCGGGGAGCTGTTTTTT
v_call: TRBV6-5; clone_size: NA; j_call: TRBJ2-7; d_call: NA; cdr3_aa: CASSYGALFSYEQYF; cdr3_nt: TGTGCCAGCAGTTACGGAGCGTTGTTCTCCTACGAGCAGTACTTC
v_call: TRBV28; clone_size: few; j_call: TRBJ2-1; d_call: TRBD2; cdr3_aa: CASTESLTSGLRSSYNEQFF; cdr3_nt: TGTGCCAGCACAGAGTCTCTGACTAGCGGGCTACGGAGCTCCTACAATGAGCAGTTCTTC
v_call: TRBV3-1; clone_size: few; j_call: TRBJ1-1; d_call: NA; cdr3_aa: CASSQGDLNTEAFF; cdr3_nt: TGTGCCAGCAGCCAAGGGGATTTAAACACTGAAGCTTTCTTT
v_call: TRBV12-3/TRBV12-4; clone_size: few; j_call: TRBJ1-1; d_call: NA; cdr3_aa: CASRPRAGTEAFF; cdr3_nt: TGTGCCAGCAGACCCAGGGCGGGGACTGAAGCTTTCTTT
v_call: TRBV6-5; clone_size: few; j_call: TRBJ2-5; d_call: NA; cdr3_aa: CASSYSFGEAQETQYF; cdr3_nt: TGTGCCAGCAGTTACTCGTTCGGCGAAGCCCAAGAGACCCAGTACTTC
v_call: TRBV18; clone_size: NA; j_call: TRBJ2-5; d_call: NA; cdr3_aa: CASSPRAFLQETQYF; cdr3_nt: TGTGCCAGCTCACCACGGGCTTTCCTCCAAGAGACCCAGTACTTC
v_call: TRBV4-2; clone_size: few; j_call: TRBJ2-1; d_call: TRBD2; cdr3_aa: CASSQDSGAYNEQFF; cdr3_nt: TGTGCCAGCAGCCAAGATAGCGGGGCTTACAATGAGCAGTTCTTC
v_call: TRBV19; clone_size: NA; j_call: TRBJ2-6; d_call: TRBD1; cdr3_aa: CASKRGTASGANVLTF; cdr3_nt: TGTGCCAGTAAGAGGGGGACAGCCTCTGGGGCCAACGTCCTGACTTTC
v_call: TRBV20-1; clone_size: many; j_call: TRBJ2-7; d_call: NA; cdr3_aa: CSAAGSTREQYF; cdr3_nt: TGCAGTGCCGCGGGCTCTACCCGCGAGCAGTACTTC
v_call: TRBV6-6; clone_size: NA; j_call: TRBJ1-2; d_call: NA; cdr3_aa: CATTTGGYGYTF; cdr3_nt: TGTGCCACAACTACTGGGGGCTATGGCTACACCTTC
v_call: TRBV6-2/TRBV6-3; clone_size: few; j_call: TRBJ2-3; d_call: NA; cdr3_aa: CASSYERTHTQYF; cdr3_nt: TGTGCCAGCAGTTACGAGCGGACCCATACGCAGTATTTT
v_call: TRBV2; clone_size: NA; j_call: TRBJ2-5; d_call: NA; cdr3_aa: CASSGQARDGTQYF; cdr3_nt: TGTGCCAGCAGTGGGCAGGCCAGAGACGGGACCCAGTACTTC
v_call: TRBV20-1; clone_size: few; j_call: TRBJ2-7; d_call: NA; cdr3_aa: CSAIGHQSSYEQYF; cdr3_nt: TGCAGTGCTATAGGCCATCAGAGCTCCTACGAGCAGTACTTC
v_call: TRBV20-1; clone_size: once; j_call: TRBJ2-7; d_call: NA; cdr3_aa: CSARMRSYEQYF; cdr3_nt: TGCAGTGCTAGAATGAGAAGTTACGAGCAGTACTTC
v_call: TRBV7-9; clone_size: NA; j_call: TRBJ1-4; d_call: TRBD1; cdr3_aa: CASSLDLTGGEKLFF; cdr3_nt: TGTGCCAGCAGCTTAGATCTGACAGGGGGTGAAAAACTGTTTTTT
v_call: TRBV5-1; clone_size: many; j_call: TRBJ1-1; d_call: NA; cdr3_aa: CASSLGSGGTEAFF; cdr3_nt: TGCGCCAGCAGCTTGGGGTCGGGGGGCACTGAAGCTTTCTTT
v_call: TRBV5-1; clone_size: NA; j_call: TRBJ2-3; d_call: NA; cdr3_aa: CASTTLERITDTQYF; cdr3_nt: TGCGCCAGCACCACTCTGGAACGGATAACAGATACGCAGTATTTT
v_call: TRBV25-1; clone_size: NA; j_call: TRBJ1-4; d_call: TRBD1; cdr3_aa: CASSNPGTGFSGVEKLFF; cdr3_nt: TGTGCCAGCAGCAACCCCGGGACAGGGTTCTCGGGGGTCGAAAAACTGTTTTTT
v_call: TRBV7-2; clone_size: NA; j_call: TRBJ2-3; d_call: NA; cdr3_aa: CASSLNGLVERNTQYF; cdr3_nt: TGTGCCAGCAGCTTGAATGGGCTAGTAGAGAGGAATACGCAGTATTTT
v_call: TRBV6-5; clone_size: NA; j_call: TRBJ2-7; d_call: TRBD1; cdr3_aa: CASSYSTGTGEQYF; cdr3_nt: TGTGCCAGCAGTTACTCGACAGGGACAGGGGAGCAGTACTTC
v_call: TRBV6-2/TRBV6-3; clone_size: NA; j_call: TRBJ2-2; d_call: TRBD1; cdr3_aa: CASSRTLPGQGSGELFF; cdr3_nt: TGTGCCAGCAGCCGGACCCTACCGGGACAGGGATCCGGGGAGCTGTTTTTT
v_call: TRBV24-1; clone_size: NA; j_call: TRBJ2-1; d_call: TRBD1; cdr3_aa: CATSEQGYHNEQFF; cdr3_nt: TGTGCCACCAGTGAACAGGGGTACCACAATGAGCAGTTCTTC
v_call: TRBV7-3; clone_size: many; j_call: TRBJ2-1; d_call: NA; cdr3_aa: CASSLGGARYNEQFF; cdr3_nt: TGTGCCAGCAGCTTAGGGGGAGCCAGATACAATGAGCAGTTCTTC
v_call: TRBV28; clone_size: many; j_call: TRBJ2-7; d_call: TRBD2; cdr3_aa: CASILAGGSYEQYF; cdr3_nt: TGTGCCAGCATACTAGCGGGAGGGTCCTACGAGCAGTACTTC